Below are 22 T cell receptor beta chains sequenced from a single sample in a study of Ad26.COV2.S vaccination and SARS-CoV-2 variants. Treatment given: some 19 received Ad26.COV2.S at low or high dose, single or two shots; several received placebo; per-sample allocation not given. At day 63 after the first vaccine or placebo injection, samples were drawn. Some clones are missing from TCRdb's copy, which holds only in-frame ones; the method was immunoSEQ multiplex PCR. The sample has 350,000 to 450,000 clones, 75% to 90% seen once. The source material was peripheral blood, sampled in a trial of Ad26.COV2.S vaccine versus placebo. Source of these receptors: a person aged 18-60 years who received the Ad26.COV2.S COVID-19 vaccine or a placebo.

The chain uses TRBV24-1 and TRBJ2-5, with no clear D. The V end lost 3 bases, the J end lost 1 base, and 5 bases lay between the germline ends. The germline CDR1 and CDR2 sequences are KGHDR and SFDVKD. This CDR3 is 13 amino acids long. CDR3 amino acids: CATSDIAQETQYF. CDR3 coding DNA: TGTGCCACCAGTGATATAGCCCAAGAGACCCAGTACTTC.

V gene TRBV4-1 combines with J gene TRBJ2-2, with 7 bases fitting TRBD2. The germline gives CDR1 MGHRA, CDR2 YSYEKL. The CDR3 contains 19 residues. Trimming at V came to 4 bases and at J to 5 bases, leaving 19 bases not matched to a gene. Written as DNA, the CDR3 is TGCGCCAGCAGCCGCCAGAGGCTCCAAGGCGGGAGTAAAACCGGGGAGCTGTTTTTT. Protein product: CASSRQRLQGGSKTGELFF.

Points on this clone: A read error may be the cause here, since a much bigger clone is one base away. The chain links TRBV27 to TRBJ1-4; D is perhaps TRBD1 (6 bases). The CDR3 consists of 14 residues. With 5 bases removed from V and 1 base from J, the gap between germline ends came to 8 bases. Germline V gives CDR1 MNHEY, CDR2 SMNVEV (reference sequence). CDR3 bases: TGTGCCAGCAGTACACAGGGAACTAATGAAAAACTGTTTTTT. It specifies CASSTQGTNEKLFF. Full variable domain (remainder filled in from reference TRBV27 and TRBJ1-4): EAQVTQNPRYLITVTGKKLTVTCSQNMNHEYMSWYRQDPGLGLRQIYYSMNVEVTDKGDVPEGYKVSRKEKRNFPLILESPSPNQTSLYFCASSTQGTNEKLFFGSGTQLSVL.

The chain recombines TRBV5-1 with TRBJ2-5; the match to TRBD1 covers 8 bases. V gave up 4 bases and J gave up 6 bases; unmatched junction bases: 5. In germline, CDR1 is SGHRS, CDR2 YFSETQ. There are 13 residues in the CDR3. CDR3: CASSAGGEKTQYF. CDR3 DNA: TGCGCCAGCAGCGCAGGGGGCGAGAAGACCCAGTACTTC.

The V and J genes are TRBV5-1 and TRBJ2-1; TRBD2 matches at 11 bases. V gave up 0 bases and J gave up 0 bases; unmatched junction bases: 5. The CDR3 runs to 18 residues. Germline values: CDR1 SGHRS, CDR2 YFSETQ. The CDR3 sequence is CASSLGLAGGYSYNEQFF. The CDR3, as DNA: TGCGCCAGCAGCTTGGGGCTAGCGGGAGGATACTCCTACAATGAGCAGTTCTTC.

CDR3 sequence: CASSSLGGLAGVNEQFF. The CDR3 DNA reads TGCGCCAGCAGCTCCCTAGGGGGACTAGCGGGAGTAAATGAGCAGTTCTTC. The genes are TRBV5-1 and TRBJ2-1, with 14 bases fitting TRBD2. The CDR3 is made up of 17 amino acids. The J segment lost 7 bases and the V segment lost 3 bases, leaving 9 bases of the junction unmatched. CDR1 and CDR2 from the germline V gene are SGHRS and YFSETQ.

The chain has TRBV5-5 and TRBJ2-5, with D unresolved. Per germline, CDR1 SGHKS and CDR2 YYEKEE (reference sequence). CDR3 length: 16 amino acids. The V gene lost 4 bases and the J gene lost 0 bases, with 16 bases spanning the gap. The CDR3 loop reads CASSLDGPADQETQYF. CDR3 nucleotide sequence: TGTGCCAGCAGCCTTGACGGGCCTGCGGACCAAGAGACCCAGTACTTC. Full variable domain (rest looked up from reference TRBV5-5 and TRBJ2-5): DAGVTQSPTHLIKTRGQQVTLRCSPISGHKSVSWYQQVLGQGPQFIFQYYEKEERGRGNFPDRFSARQFPNYSSELNVNALLLGDSALYLCASSLDGPADQETQYFGPGTRLLVL.

CDR3 in amino acids: CSATGELAGVGREQFF. CDR3 DNA: TGCAGCGCCACAGGAGAACTAGCGGGAGTTGGTCGTGAGCAGTTCTTC. The chain joins TRBV29-1 to TRBJ2-1; TRBD2 matches at 11 bases. The CDR3 length is 16 residues. Looked up from germline, CDR1 is SQVTM and CDR2 is ANQGSEA. J was trimmed by 9 bases and V by 7 bases; bases with no gene match: 17.

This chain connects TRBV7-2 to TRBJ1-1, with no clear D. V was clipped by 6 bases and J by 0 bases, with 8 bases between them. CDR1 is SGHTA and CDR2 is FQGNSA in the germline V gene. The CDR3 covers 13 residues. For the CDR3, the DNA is TGTGCCAGCAGTGCGGGGATGAACACTGAAGCTTTCTTT. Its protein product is CASSAGMNTEAFF.

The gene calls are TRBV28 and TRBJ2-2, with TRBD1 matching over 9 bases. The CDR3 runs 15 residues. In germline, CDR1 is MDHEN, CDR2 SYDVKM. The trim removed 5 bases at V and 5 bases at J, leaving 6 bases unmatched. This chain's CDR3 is CASSAGTGRTGELFF. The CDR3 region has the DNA TGTGCCAGCAGTGCCGGGACAGGGAGGACCGGGGAGCTGTTTTTT. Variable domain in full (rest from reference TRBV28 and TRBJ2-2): DVKVTQSSRYLVKRTGEKVFLECVQDMDHENMFWYRQDPGLGLRLIYFSYDVKMKEKGDIPEGYSVSREKKERFSLILESASTNQTSMYLCASSAGTGRTGELFFGEGSRLTVL.

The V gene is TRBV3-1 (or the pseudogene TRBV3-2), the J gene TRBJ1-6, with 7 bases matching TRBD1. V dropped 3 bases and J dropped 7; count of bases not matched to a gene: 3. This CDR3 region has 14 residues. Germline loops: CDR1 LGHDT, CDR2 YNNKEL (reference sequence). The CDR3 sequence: CASSHRQGNSPLHF. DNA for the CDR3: TGTGCCAGCAGCCACCGACAGGGAAATTCACCCCTCCACTTT.

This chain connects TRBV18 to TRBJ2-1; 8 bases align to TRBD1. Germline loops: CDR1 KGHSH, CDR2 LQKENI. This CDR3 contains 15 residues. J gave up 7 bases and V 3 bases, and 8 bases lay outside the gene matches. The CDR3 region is CASSPQGATKNEQFF. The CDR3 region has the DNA TGTGCCAGCTCACCTCAGGGGGCGACGAAGAATGAGCAGTTCTTC. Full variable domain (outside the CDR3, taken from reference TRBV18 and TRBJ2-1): NAGVMQNPRHLVRRRGQEARLRCSPMKGHSHVYWYRQLPEEGLKFMVYLQKENIIDESGMPKERFSAEFPKEGPSILRIQQVVRGDSAAYFCASSPQGATKNEQFFGPGTRLTVL.

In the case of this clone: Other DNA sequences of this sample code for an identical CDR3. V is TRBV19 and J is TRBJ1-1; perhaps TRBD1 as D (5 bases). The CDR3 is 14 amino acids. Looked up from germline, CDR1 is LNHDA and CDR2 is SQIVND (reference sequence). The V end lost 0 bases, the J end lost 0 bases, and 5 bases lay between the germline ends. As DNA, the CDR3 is TGTGCCAGTAGTATAGAGGGACTGAACACTGAAGCTTTCTTT. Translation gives CASSIEGLNTEAFF.

This chain's CDR3 is CASTPLAGRPFF. In DNA form, the CDR3 reads TGTGCCAGCACCCCCTTAGCGGGAAGGCCGTTCTTC. The V and J genes are TRBV28 and TRBJ2-1; 8 positions agree with TRBD2. CDR3 length: 12 residues. J gave up 15 bases and V 7 bases, and 11 bases lay outside the gene matches. The germline V gene has CDR1 MDHEN and CDR2 SYDVKM.

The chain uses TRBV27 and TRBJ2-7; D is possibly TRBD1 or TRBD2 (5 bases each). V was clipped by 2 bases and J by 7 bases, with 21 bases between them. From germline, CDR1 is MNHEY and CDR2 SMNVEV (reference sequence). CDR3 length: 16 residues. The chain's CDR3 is CASSLSLSGRVYEQYF. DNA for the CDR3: TGTGCCAGCAGTTTAAGTCTTTCGGGACGAGTATATGAGCAGTACTTC.

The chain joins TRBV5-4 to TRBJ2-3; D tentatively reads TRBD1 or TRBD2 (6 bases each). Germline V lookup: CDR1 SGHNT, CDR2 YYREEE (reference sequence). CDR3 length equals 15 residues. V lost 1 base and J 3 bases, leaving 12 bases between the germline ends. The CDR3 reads CASSLSGGGTDTQYF. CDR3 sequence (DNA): TGTGCCAGCAGCTTGTCTGGAGGGGGGACAGATACGCAGTATTTT.

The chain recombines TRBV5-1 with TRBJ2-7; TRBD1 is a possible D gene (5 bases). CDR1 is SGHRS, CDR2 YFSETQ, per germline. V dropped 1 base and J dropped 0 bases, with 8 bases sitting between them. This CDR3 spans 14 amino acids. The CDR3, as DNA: TGCGCCAGCAGCTTGACCACAGGCTCCTACGAGCAGTACTTC. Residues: CASSLTTGSYEQYF.

Written as DNA, the CDR3 is TGTGCCAGCAGCAGGACAGTCAATTCACCCCTCCACTTT. This translates into CASSRTVNSPLHF. V is TRBV7-9 and J is TRBJ1-6, with D perhaps matching TRBD1 (6 bases). CDR3 length: 13 residues. Germline assignment: CDR1 SEHNR and CDR2 FQNEAQ (reference sequence). The ends were cut back, 5 bases at V and 7 bases at J, with 9 bases in the middle.

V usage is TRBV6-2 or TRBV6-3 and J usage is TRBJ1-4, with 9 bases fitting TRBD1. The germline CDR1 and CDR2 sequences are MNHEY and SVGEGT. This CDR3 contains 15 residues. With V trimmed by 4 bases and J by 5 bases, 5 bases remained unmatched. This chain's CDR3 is CASSSWTGVNEKLFF. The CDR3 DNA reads TGTGCCAGCAGTTCGTGGACAGGGGTGAATGAAAAACTGTTTTTT.

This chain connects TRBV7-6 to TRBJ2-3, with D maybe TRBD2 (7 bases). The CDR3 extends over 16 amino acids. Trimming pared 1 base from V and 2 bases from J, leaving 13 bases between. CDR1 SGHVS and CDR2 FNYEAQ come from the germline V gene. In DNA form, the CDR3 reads TGTGCCAGCAGCTTAGGGAGAGGGGGGGACACAGATACGCAGTATTTT. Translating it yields CASSLGRGGDTDTQYF.

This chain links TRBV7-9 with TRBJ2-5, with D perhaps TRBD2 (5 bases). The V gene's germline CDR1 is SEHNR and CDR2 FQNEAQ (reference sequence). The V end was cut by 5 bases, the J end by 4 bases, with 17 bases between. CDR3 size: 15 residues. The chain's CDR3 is CASSVELAKGETQYF. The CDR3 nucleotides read TGTGCCAGCAGCGTAGAGCTAGCAAAGGGAGAGACCCAGTACTTC.

CDR3 sequence: CASSSYSGPTGELFF. In DNA, the CDR3 is TGTGCCAGCAGTTCATATAGCGGGCCAACCGGGGAGCTGTTTTTT. J is TRBJ2-2 and V is TRBV27, with 7 bases identical to TRBD2. Germline values: CDR1 MNHEY, CDR2 SMNVEV (reference sequence). The V and J ends lost 4 bases and 5 bases, in that order; junction bases with no gene match: 7. The CDR3 runs to 15 residues.